What follows are 8 T cell receptor beta chains derived from one specimen sequenced in a study of identical twins (dated by TCRdb to the mid-2010s). The library was made by 5' RACE. TCRdb records Illumina HiSeq 2000 as the sequencer. The public sequencing data were trimmed at Q25 with fastp and processed into clonotypes with MiXCR by TCRdb, which kept only in-frame beta chains. Every CDR3 protein is listed once, alongside the most common genes and DNA of its rows. The sample contains 250,000 or so distinct CDR3 sequences, 5.5% to 8% of them found a single time. Around 3.4% of the sample lies in the top ten. These sequences were also reported in another study, on yellow fever vaccine responses in identical twins.

The sequenced sample was memory (CD45RO+) T cells sorted from blood. Read against the paper, the sample's cell subset or site label means: CD45RO+ enriched T cells. The receptors were sampled from a woman aged 18 to 35 in good health.

This clonotype has at least ten counts. The chain recombines TRBV20-1 with TRBJ2-1, with TRBD2 matching over 9 bases. This CDR3 is built from 14 residues. V lost 3 bases to trimming and J lost 6 bases; unmatched junction nucleotides: 6. Germline-derived CDR1 and CDR2 are DFQATT and SNEGSKA (reference sequence). The CDR3 DNA reads as TGCAGTGCTAGTGCGGCTAGCGGGATCAATGAGCAGTTCTTC. This encodes CSASAASGINEQFF.

The rearrangement uses TRBV29-1 and TRBJ2-5; perhaps D is TRBD1 or TRBD2 (6 bases each). The CDR3 runs 11 residues. Trimming left V 5 bases short and J 5 bases short, with 9 bases between. Germline lookup yields CDR1 SQVTM and CDR2 ANQGSEA. The CDR3 loop reads CSVWRGETQYF. DNA for the CDR3: TGCAGCGTTTGGAGGGGGGAGACCCAGTACTTC.

This clonotype occurred a few times. The chain is built from TRBV20-1 and TRBJ2-5, with a weak D call TRBD1 (6 bases). The CDR3 is 15 amino acids. V was pared by 3 bases and J by 1 base, with 15 bases between. Germline loops: CDR1 DFQATT, CDR2 SNEGSKA (reference sequence). CDR3 DNA sequence: TGCAGTGCTAGGACACGGGGACACCGCCAAGAGACCCAGTACTTC. Its protein product is CSARTRGHRQETQYF.

The J gene is TRBJ2-7, the V gene TRBV3-1; D is possibly TRBD1 or TRBD2 (6 bases each). The CDR3 has 13 amino acids. CDR1 is LGHDT, CDR2 YNNKEL, per germline (reference sequence). V lost 4 bases to trimming and J lost 6 bases, with 13 bases between them. CDR3 protein: CASSPGGGGEQYF. The CDR3 DNA is TGTGCCAGCAGCCCCGGAGGAGGGGGCGAGCAGTACTTC.

This clonotype was picked up many times. The chain joins TRBV6-6 to TRBJ1-4; TRBD1 agrees at 9 bases. The CDR3 extends over 13 amino acids. CDR1 and CDR2 from the germline V gene are MNHNY and SVGAGI (reference sequence). V gave up 6 bases and J gave up 10 bases; unmatched junction bases: 6. CDR3 sequence reads: CASSNRGHVKLFF. The CDR3 nucleotides are TGTGCCAGCAGCAACAGGGGGCACGTAAAACTGTTTTTT.

The J gene is TRBJ1-4, the V gene TRBV4-1, with 9 nucleotides matching TRBD1. Germline V gene sequence: CDR1 MGHRA, CDR2 YSYEKL. J was trimmed by 0 bases and V by 0 bases; bases with no gene match: 11. The CDR3 is 20 residues long. The CDR3 region is CASSQDRVGTGWATNEKLFF. The CDR3 DNA reads TGCGCCAGCAGCCAAGATCGAGTTGGGACAGGGTGGGCAACTAATGAAAAACTGTTTTTT.

This clonotype was counted ten times or more. The gene calls are TRBV5-1 and TRBJ2-5; 9 bases are shared with TRBD1. Trimming cost V 4 bases and J 4 bases; bases outside gene matches: 11. Germline-derived CDR1 and CDR2 are SGHRS and YFSETQ. This CDR3 contains 16 residues. CDR3 DNA sequence: TGCGCCAGCAGCGTTCGCGGGACAGGGAGTGGAGAGACCCAGTACTTC. Protein product: CASSVRGTGSGETQYF. Full variable domain (remainder filled in from reference TRBV5-1 and TRBJ2-5): KAGVTQTPRYLIKTRGQQVTLSCSPISGHRSVSWYQQTPGQGLQFLFEYFSETQRNKGNFPGRFSGRQFSNSRSEMNVSTLELGDSALYLCASSVRGTGSGETQYFGPGTRLLVL.

In this sample, this clonotype turned up many times. The chain couples TRBV5-5 to TRBJ2-5; D is possibly TRBD1 or TRBD2 (5 bases each). V gave up 2 bases and J gave up 5 bases, with 19 bases separating them. CDR1 is SGHKS, CDR2 YYEKEE, per germline (reference sequence). The CDR3 runs 16 residues. The CDR3 protein is CASSFIPGAPGETQYF. CDR3 sequence (DNA): TGTGCCAGCAGCTTCATCCCCGGGGCCCCAGGGGAGACCCAGTACTTC.